This T cell receptor beta chain was captured in a study of PD-L1 blockade in urothelial cancer. Study-level background: Dosed intravenously at 1,200 mg every 3 weeks, atezolizumab was initiated by patients in the mid-2010s. Analyses used blood from 3 weeks (second dose) and 6 weeks after treatment start.

Stated time point: pretreatment peripheral blood. The patients had locally advanced or metastatic urothelial carcinoma. With regard to this clone: Its antigen is not identified.

Notes on the study in general: Pretreatment TCR clonality in blood under the median foretold superior survival.

Clones were read by immunoSEQ multiplex PCR, and TCRdb kept only the in-frame ones, dropping some. Of approximately 45,000 clones listed, 82% were seen once; the top ten hold approximately 1.7%. This clonotype was obtained from a middle-aged man with urothelial cancer. The input for sequencing was PBMCs, taken around atezolizumab (anti-PD-L1) treatment.

The CDR3 sequence: CASTAIPQETQYF. DNA for the CDR3: TGCGCCAGCACTGCGATACCGCAAGAGACCCAGTACTTC. The V gene is TRBV4-1, the J gene TRBJ2-5; no definite D call. The length of the CDR3 is 13 residues. Trimming took 7 bases from V and 2 from J, leaving 11 bases between them. The germline gives CDR1 MGHRA, CDR2 YSYEKL.